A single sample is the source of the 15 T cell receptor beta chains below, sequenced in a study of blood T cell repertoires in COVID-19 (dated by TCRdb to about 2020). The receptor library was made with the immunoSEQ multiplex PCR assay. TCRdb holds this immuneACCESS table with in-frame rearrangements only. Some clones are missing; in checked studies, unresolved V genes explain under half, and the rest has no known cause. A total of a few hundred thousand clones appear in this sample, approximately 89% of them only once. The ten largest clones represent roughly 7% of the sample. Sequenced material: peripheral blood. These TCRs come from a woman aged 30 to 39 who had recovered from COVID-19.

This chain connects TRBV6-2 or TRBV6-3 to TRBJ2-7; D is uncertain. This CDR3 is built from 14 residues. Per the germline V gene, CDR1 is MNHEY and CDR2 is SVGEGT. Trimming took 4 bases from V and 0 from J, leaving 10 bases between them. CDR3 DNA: TGTGCCAGCAGTTCGCCAGGAAACTCCTACGAGCAGTACTTC. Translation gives CASSSPGNSYEQYF.

The CDR3 bases are TGTGCCAGCAGCTCGATAGCGGGGGGGCTTATATACAATGAGCAGTTCTTC. Residues: CASSSIAGGLIYNEQFF. The rearrangement links TRBV11-2 to TRBJ2-1; TRBD2 matches 11 bases. CDR1 and CDR2 (germline): SGHAT, FQNNGV. J was trimmed by 4 bases and V by 4 bases; bases with no gene match: 9. There are 17 residues in the CDR3.

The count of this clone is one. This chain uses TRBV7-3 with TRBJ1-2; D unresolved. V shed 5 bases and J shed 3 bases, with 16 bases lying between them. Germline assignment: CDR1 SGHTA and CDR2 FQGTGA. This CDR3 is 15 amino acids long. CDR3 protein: CASSPGVGGHYGYTF. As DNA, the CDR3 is TGTGCCAGCAGCCCCGGGGTGGGCGGGCACTATGGCTACACCTTC.

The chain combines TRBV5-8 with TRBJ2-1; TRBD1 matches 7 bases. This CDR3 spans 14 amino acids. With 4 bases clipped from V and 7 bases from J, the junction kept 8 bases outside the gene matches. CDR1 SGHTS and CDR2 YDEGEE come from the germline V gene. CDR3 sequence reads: CASSPGTDFNEQFF. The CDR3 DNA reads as TGTGCCAGCAGCCCCGGGACAGATTTTAATGAGCAGTTCTTC.

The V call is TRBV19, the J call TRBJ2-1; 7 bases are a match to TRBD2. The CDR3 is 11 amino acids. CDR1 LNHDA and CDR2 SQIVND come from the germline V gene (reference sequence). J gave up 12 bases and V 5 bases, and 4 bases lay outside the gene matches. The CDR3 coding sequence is TGTGCCAGTAGTGGACTAGAGGTGCAGTTCTTC. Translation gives CASSGLEVQFF.

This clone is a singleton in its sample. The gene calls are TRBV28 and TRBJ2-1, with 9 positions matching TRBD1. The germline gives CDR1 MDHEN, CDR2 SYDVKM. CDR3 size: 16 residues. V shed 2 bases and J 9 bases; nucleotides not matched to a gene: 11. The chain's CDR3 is CASSLGDRTGESEQFF. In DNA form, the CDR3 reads TGTGCCAGCAGTTTAGGGGATCGGACAGGGGAGAGTGAGCAGTTCTTC.

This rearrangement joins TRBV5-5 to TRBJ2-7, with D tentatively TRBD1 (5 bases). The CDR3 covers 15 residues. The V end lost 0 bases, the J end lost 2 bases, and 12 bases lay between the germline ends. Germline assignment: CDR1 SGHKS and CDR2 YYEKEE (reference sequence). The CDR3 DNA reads TGTGCCAGCAGCTTGGGTCCCCAGGGAACCTACGAGCAGTACTTC. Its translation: CASSLGPQGTYEQYF. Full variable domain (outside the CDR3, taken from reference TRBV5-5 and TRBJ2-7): DAGVTQSPTHLIKTRGQQVTLRCSPISGHKSVSWYQQVLGQGPQFIFQYYEKEERGRGNFPDRFSARQFPNYSSELNVNALLLGDSALYLCASSLGPQGTYEQYFGPGTRLTVT.

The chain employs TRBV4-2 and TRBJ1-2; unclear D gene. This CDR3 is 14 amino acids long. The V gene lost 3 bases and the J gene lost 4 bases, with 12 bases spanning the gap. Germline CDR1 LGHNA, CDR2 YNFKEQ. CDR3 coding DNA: TGTGCCAGCAGCCAGCCCACAGAACTCTATGGCTACACCTTC. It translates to CASSQPTELYGYTF.

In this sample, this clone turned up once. The CDR3 here is CASSPTGETNTEAFF. CDR3 DNA sequence: TGTGCCAGCTCACCGACAGGGGAGACGAACACTGAAGCTTTCTTT. V and J are TRBV18 and TRBJ1-1; 8 positions agree with TRBD1. V lost 3 bases, J lost 1 base, and 4 bases stayed unmatched. CDR1 is KGHSH, CDR2 LQKENI, per germline. The CDR3 runs 15 residues.

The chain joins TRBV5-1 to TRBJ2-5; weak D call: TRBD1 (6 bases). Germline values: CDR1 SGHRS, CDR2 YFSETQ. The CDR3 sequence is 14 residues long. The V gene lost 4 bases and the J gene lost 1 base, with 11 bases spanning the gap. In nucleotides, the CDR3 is TGCGCCAGCAGCGAGGGACAAGTCCAAGAGACCCAGTACTTC. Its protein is CASSEGQVQETQYF.

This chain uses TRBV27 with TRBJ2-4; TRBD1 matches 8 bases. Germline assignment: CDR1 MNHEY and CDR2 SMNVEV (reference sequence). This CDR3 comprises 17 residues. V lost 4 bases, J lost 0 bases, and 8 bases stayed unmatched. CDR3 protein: CASSCAWTGRAKNIQYF. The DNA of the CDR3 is TGTGCCAGCAGTTGCGCCTGGACAGGGAGAGCCAAAAACATTCAGTACTTC.

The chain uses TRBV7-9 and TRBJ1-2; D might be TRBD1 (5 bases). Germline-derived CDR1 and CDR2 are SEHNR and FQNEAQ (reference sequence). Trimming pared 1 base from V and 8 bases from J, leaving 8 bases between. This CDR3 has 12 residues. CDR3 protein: CASSLEGVGYTF. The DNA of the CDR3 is TGTGCCAGCAGCTTAGAAGGGGTAGGCTACACCTTC. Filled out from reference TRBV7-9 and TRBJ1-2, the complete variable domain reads DTGVSQNPRHKITKRGQNVTFRCDPISEHNRLYWYRQTLGQGPEFLTYFQNEAQLEKSRLLSDRFSAERPKGSFSTLEIQRTEQGDSAMYLCASSLEGVGYTFGSGTRLTVV.

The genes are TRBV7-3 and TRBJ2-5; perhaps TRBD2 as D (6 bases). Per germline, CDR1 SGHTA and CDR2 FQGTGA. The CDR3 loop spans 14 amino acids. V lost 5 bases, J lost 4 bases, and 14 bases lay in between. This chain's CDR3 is CASSPGPGRETQYF. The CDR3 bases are TGTGCCAGCAGCCCGGGGCCCGGGAGAGAGACCCAGTACTTC. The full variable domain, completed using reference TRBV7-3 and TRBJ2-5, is GAGVSQTPSNKVTEKGKYVELRCDPISGHTALYWYRQSLGQGPEFLIYFQGTGAADDSGLPNDRFFAVRPEGSVSTLKIQRTERGDSAVYLCASSPGPGRETQYFGPGTRLLVL.

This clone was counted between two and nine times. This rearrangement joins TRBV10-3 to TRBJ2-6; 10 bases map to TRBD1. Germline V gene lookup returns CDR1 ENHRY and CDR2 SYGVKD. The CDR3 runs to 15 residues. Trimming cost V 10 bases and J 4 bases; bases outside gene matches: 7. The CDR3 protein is CATSGTGAGANVLTF. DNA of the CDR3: TGTGCCACGTCCGGGACAGGGGCCGGGGCCAACGTCCTGACTTTC.

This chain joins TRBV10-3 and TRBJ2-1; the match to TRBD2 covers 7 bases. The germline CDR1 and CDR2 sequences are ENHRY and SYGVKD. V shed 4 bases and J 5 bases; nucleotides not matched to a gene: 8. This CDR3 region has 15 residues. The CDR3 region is CAISVPTGGHNEQFF. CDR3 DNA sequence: TGTGCCATCAGTGTCCCCACGGGGGGTCACAATGAGCAGTTCTTC.